This T cell receptor beta chain was captured by sequencing in a study of vaccination effects on CD4 cells after COVID-19. Study-level points and caveats: Convalescent patients were few in the study, and early post-infection timepoints were absent. Just 1 of 255 vaccine-induced clones in healthy recipients was cross-reactive.

A note on this clone: Its antigen is unknown.

Viral peptide pools were used in the ViraFEST assay to expand antigen-specific CD4+ T cells, and sequencing came afterward. The culture ran for 10 days, and then CD4+ T cells were isolated. Each participant received a vaccine that was either BNT162b2 or mRNA-1273, given as two doses. Neither prior SARS-CoV-2 infection nor positive nucleocapsid antibodies were present in the vaccine recipients. Cultures received IL-2 medium that replaced half the medium on days 3 and 7. The protocol was immunoSEQ multiplex PCR, while the TCRdb copy is restricted to in-frame clones and leaves out a portion. The sample records tens of thousands of clones, 76% being singletons. From germline, CDR1 is KGHSH and CDR2 LQKENI. The CDR3 totals 16 residues. V was pared by 1 base and J by 2 bases, with 11 bases between.

The material sequenced was CD4+ T cells from PBMCs cultured with HCoV-OC43 spike peptides, taken after COVID-19 vaccination. Described subset: HCoV-OC43 spike overlapping peptide pool stimulation. V is TRBV18 and J is TRBJ2-2; tentative D call: TRBD2 (5 bases). This receptor was identified in a human donor who received a COVID-19 vaccine. DNA for the CDR3: TGTGCCAGCTCACCACGGACGGGGAGCAACACCGGGGAGCTGTTTTTT. Translated: CASSPRTGSNTGELFF.